This TCR beta chain was identified during a study of beta chain features in type 1 diabetes. Overall study results and limits: There was a moderate but significant shortening of TCRB CDR3s in all four CD4+ subsets of Type 1 diabetes patients. Although PCR might favor shorter templates, it would do so equally in patients and controls.

This clone was picked up a small number of times. Its target is not known. CD45RO/CCR7/CD25/CD127/CD95/CD27 staining was used to isolate CD4+ naive, central memory, regulatory and stem cell-like memory cells by sorting. Germline V gene lookup returns CDR1 LNHNV and CDR2 YYDKDF (reference sequence). The junction had 8 bases not matched to a gene; V was cut back by 5 bases and J by 5 bases. There are 15 residues in the CDR3. Every isolated RNA sample was fully reverse transcribed, so sequencing captured expressed TCRB transcripts. An average of roughly 980,000 reads was obtained from stem cell-like memory T cell samples. Clones were sequenced by immunoSEQ multiplex PCR, and TCRdb holds only the in-frame ones, with some missing. The data show tens of thousands of clones, approximately 32% seen once.

The sequenced material came from stem cell memory CD4+ T cells from blood. The chain is built from TRBV15 and TRBJ2-2; 7 bases are a match to TRBD2. The sequence derives from a woman aged 18-29 years in good health. The CDR3 is CATSVRDYGTGELFF. The DNA for the CDR3 is TGTGCCACCAGCGTTCGGGACTACGGGACCGGGGAGCTGTTTTTT.